The 10 T cell receptor beta chains in this list originate from one sample, sequenced in a study of cytomegalovirus exposure and HLA in healthy donors. It was with 60 Vbeta and 13 Jbeta primers that the PCR ran. Using immunoSEQ multiplex PCR, the repertoire was profiled, and TCRdb retains in-frame clones only, with some absent. The sample contains some 130,000 clones, roughly 80% of which appear only once. Sequenced material: PBMCs. All receptors derive from a man aged 40-50 years in good health and CMV-seronegative.

This clone has only a few counts. The chain recombines TRBV25-1 with TRBJ2-7, with D possibly matching TRBD1 (6 bases). Trimming shortened V by 1 base and J by 7 bases, and 11 bases separated the two germline ends. The CDR3 contains 13 residues. Looked up from germline, CDR1 is MGHDK and CDR2 is SYGVNS. CDR3 loop: CASSEWGRGEQYF. CDR3 in DNA: TGTGCCAGCAGTGAATGGGGCAGGGGAGAGCAGTACTTC.

The chain is built from TRBV6-5 and TRBJ2-7, with TRBD1 matching 9 bases. The CDR3 is made up of 14 amino acids. V shed 5 bases and J 4 bases; nucleotides not matched to a gene: 6. The germline gives CDR1 MNHEY, CDR2 SVGAGI. Here the CDR3 DNA reads TGTGCCAGCAGTAACAGGGGGCGCGGGTACGAGCAGTACTTC. Its protein is CASSNRGRGYEQYF.

V gene TRBV5-6 combines with J gene TRBJ2-3, with 12 bases lining up with TRBD2. The germline V gene encodes CDR1 SGHDT and CDR2 YYEEEE. J was trimmed by 5 bases and V by 3 bases; bases with no gene match: 7. This CDR3 is 16 amino acids long. The CDR3 DNA follows: TGTGCCAGCAGCTATCTAGCGGGAGGGCCAAAAGATACGCAGTATTTT. This gives the protein CASSYLAGGPKDTQYF.

The chain couples TRBV7-9 to TRBJ2-6; D not resolved. The CDR3 has 14 residues. Germline V gives CDR1 SEHNR, CDR2 FQNEAQ (reference sequence). V shed 4 bases and J shed 1 base, with 5 bases lying between them. The CDR3 loop reads CASSYWSGANVLTF. Written as DNA, the CDR3 is TGTGCCAGCAGCTACTGGTCTGGGGCCAACGTCCTGACTTTC. The whole variable domain, remainder taken from reference TRBV7-9 and TRBJ2-6, is DTGVSQNPRHKITKRGQNVTFRCDPISEHNRLYWYRQTLGQGPEFLTYFQNEAQLEKSRLLSDRFSAERPKGSFSTLEIQRTEQGDSAMYLCASSYWSGANVLTFGAGSRLTVL.

The chain combines TRBV6-6 with TRBJ2-7, with 7 bases matching TRBD1. Trimming at V came to 4 bases and at J to 3 bases, leaving 9 bases not matched to a gene. Germline values: CDR1 MNHNY, CDR2 SVGAGI (reference sequence). The CDR3 consists of 15 residues. CDR3: CASSSPGQIDYEQYF. The CDR3 DNA sequence: TGTGCCAGCAGTTCTCCGGGACAGATAGACTACGAGCAGTACTTC.

This clone was seen more than once but under ten times. The rearrangement joins TRBV6-6 to TRBJ1-1, with a weak D call TRBD1 (6 bases). V lost 6 bases to trimming and J lost 12 bases, with 17 bases between them. The germline V gene has CDR1 MNHNY and CDR2 SVGAGI (reference sequence). The CDR3 covers 12 residues. DNA of the CDR3: TGTGCCAGCAGCACGACAGGTGTTGTTACTTTCTTT. As protein: CASSTTGVVTFF.

This clone occurred once. The J gene is TRBJ2-7, the V gene TRBV29-1, with 8 bases matching TRBD1. Per germline, CDR1 SQVTM and CDR2 ANQGSEA. The CDR3 is made up of 13 amino acids. The V and J ends lost 6 bases and 3 bases, in that order; junction bases with no gene match: 7. CDR3 in amino acids: CSVRRDRSYEQYF. The CDR3 coding sequence is TGCAGCGTGCGCCGGGACAGGAGCTACGAGCAGTACTTC.

The chain joins TRBV5-1 to TRBJ2-7; the match to TRBD1 covers 8 bases. With 4 bases clipped from V and 2 bases from J, the junction kept 2 bases outside the gene matches. This CDR3 region has 13 residues. Per germline, CDR1 SGHRS and CDR2 YFSETQ. Here the CDR3 DNA reads TGCGCCAGCAGCCGGGGACAGGCCTACGAGCAGTACTTC. Translating gives CASSRGQAYEQYF.

CDR3 region: CASRGRTGREQYF. For the CDR3, the DNA is TGTGCCAGCAGAGGACGGACAGGGCGCGAGCAGTACTTC. The chain uses TRBV27 and TRBJ2-7, with TRBD1 matching over 8 bases. Germline CDR1 is MNHEY and CDR2 is SMNVEV (reference sequence). J gave up 6 bases and V 6 bases, and 7 bases lay outside the gene matches. The CDR3 loop spans 13 amino acids.

This clone showed up just once. V is TRBV30 and J is TRBJ1-1; D perhaps matches TRBD1 (6 bases). Germline values: CDR1 GTSNPN, CDR2 SVGIG (reference sequence). V shed 2 bases and J shed 0 bases, with 13 bases lying between them. The CDR3 contains 15 residues. The CDR3 is CAWSPRGGVNTEAFF. The DNA of the CDR3 is TGTGCCTGGAGTCCCCGGGGGGGCGTGAACACTGAAGCTTTCTTT. Variable domain in full (rest from reference TRBV30 and TRBJ1-1): SQTIHQWPATLVQPVGSPLSLECTVEGTSNPNLYWYRQAAGRGLQLLFYSVGIGQISSEVPQNLSASRPQDRQFILSSKKLLLSDSGFYLCAWSPRGGVNTEAFFGQGTRLTVV.